This record concerns one T cell receptor beta chain sequence. The germline V gene encodes CDR1 MNHEY and CDR2 SVGAGI. Trimming shortened V by 6 bases and J by 7 bases, and 18 bases separated the two germline ends. The CDR3 spans 14 residues. As processed by the authors: The assay estimated nucleated cells by amplifying reference gene primers. Only in-frame clones appear in the TCRdb table, and some are missing; sequencing was by immunoSEQ multiplex PCR. The V and J calls and clone size come from that table; D and trimming were worked out from the DNA. The sample holds under 250,000 clones, 80% to 90% seen once. The record originates from a study of blood T cell repertoires in COVID-19. As for the study in general: COVID-19 samples from acute and convalescent phases originated in the United States, Italy and Spain. The cDNA or gDNA used as material had been derived from T cells, B-cell-depleted T cells, or PBMCs.

The sequenced sample consisted of peripheral blood. This sequence joins TRBV6-5 and TRBJ1-2; maybe TRBD1 (5 bases). The sequence was collected from a man in his forties with acute or convalescent COVID-19. CDR3 nucleotide sequence: TGTGCCAGCAGCGCCAGGGTGCCCACTCGTGGCTACACCTTC. Translation: CASSARVPTRGYTF.